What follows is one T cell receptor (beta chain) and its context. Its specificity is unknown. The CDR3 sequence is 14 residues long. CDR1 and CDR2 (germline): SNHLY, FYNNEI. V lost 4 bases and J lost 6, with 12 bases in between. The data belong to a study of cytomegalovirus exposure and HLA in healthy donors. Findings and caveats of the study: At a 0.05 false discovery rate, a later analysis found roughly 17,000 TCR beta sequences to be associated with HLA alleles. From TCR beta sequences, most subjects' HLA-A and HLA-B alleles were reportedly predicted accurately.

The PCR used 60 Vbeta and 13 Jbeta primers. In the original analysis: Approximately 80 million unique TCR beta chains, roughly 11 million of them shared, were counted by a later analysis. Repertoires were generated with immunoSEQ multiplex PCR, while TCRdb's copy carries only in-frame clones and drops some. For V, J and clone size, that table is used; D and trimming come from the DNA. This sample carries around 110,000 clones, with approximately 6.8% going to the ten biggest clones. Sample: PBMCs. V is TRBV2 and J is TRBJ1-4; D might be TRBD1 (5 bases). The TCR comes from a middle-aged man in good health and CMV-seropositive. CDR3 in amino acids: CASSGGGSDEKLFF. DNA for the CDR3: TGTGCCAGCAGTGGGGGGGGGAGCGATGAAAAACTGTTTTTT.